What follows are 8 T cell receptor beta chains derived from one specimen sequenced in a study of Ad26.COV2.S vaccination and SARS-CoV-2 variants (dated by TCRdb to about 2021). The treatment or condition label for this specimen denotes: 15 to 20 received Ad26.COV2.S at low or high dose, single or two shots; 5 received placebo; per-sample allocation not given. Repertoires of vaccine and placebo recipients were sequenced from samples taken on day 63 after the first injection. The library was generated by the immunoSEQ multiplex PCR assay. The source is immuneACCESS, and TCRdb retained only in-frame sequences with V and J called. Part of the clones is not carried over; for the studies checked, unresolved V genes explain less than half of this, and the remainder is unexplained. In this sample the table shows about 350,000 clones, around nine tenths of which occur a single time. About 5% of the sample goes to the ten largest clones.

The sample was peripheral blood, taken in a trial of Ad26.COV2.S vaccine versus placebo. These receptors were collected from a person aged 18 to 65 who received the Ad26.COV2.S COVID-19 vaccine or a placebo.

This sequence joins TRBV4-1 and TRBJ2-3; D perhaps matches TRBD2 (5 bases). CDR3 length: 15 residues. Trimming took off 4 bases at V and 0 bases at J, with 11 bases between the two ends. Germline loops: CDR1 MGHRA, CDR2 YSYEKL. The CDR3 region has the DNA TGCGCCAGCAGCCGCGTACTAGTGAGCACAGATACGCAGTATTTT. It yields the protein CASSRVLVSTDTQYF.

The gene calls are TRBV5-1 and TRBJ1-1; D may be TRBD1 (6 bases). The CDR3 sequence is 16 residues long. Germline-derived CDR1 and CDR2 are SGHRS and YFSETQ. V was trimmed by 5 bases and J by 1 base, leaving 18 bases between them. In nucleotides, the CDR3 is TGCGCCAGCAGTTACAGGGTGTGGGGGGAGAACACTGAAGCTTTCTTT. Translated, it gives CASSYRVWGENTEAFF.

CDR3 sequence (DNA): TGCGCCAGCAGCTTGGCCACTGGGATGGGTGAAAAACTGTTTTTT. Translated, it gives CASSLATGMGEKLFF. The chain has TRBV5-1 and TRBJ1-4, with D hard to call. This CDR3 is 15 amino acids long. The germline V and J ends were trimmed by 0 bases and 7 bases, with 13 bases remaining between them. CDR1 is SGHRS and CDR2 is YFSETQ in the germline V gene.

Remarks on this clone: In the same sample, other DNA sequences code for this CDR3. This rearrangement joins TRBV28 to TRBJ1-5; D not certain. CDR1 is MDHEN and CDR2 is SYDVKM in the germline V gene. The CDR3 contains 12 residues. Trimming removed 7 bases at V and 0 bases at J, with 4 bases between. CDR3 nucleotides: TGTGCCAGCACGTATAGCAATCAGCCCCAGCATTTT. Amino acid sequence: CASTYSNQPQHF.

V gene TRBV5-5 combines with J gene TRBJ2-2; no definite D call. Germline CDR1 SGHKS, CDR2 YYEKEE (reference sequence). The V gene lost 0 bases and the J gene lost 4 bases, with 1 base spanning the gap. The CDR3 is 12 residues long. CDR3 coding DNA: TGTGCCAGCAGCTTGGCCACCGGGGAGCTGTTTTTT. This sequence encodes CASSLATGELFF.

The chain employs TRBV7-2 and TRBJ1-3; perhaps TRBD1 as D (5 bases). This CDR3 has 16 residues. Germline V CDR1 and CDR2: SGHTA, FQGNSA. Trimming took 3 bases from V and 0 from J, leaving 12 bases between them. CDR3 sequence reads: CASSFEGPRSGNTIYF. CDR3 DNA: TGTGCCAGCAGCTTCGAGGGACCGCGCTCTGGAAACACCATATATTTT.

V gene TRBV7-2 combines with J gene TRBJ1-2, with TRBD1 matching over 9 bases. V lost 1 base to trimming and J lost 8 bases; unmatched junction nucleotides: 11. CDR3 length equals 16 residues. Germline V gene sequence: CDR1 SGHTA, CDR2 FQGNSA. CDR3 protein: CASSLDGTGRIRGYTF. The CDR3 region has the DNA TGTGCCAGCAGCTTAGACGGGACAGGGCGAATTCGGGGCTACACCTTC. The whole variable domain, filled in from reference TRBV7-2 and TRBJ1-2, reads GAGVSQSPSNKVTEKGKDVELRCDPISGHTALYWYRQSLGQGLEFLIYFQGNSAPDKSGLPSDRFSAERTGGSVSTLTIQRTQQEDSAVYLCASSLDGTGRIRGYTFGSGTRLTVV.

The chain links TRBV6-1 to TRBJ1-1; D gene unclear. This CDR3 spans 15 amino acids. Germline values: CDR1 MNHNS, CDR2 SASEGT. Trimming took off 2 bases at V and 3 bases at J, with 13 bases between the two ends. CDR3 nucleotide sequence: TGTGCCAGCAGTGAACAGCTGGGTATTTACACTGAAGCTTTCTTT. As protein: CASSEQLGIYTEAFF.